This T cell receptor beta chain was retrieved from a study of cytomegalovirus exposure and HLA in healthy donors. Study outcomes and limitations: 150 to 200 TCR beta chains were listed as cytomegalovirus-associated. Among the sequence variants, a highly shared cluster was likely an artifact of sequencing. Some public TCRs appeared in many individuals, while most sequences were rare.

PCR was performed using 60 Vbeta and 13 Jbeta primers. Here immunoSEQ multiplex PCR was the method, and the copy in TCRdb shows in-frame clones only, minus some. The repertoire holds 45,000 to 65,000 clones, with about 70% as singletons. For this clone: The antigen remains undetermined.

The receptor comes from a woman aged 45-59 years in good health and CMV-seropositive. Sequenced input: PBMCs.

CDR3 protein: CASTLSPPYEQYF. CDR3 in DNA: TGTGCCAGCACCCTCTCCCCCCCTTACGAGCAGTACTTC. The V gene is TRBV7-2, the J gene TRBJ2-7; D is unclear. From germline, CDR1 is SGHTA and CDR2 FQGNSA. CDR3 length: 13 amino acids. V lost 7 bases and J 4 bases, leaving 14 bases between the germline ends.